The T cell receptor beta chain described here comes from a study of T cell responses to AZD1222 COVID-19 vaccine. Study results and limitations: Only five to seven AZD1222 recipients tested seropositive at baseline. There were mostly white British donors and more females than males, and clonal diversity was possibly underestimated.

Comments on this clone: Its antigen is as yet unknown.

Assay used: immunoSEQ multiplex PCR; TCRdb lists only in-frame clones, some missing. The sample lists approximately 99,000 clones, over 85% occurring once. The CDR3 has 14 amino acids. V lost 5 bases and J 5 bases, leaving 16 bases between the germline ends. Germline loops: CDR1 SGHTA, CDR2 FQGTGA. The rearrangement links TRBV7-3 to TRBJ2-7, with unresolved D. This sample comprised peripheral blood, obtained on day 0 of MenACWY control vaccination. This sequence was found in an adult in good health. The CDR3 region has the DNA TGTGCCAGCAGCCCCCTATTCGGTCCGGACGAGCAGTACTTC. Translating gives CASSPLFGPDEQYF. The whole variable domain, filled in from reference TRBV7-3 and TRBJ2-7, reads GAGVSQTPSNKVTEKGKYVELRCDPISGHTALYWYRQSLGQGPEFLIYFQGTGAADDSGLPNDRFFAVRPEGSVSTLKIQRTERGDSAVYLCASSPLFGPDEQYFGPGTRLTVT.